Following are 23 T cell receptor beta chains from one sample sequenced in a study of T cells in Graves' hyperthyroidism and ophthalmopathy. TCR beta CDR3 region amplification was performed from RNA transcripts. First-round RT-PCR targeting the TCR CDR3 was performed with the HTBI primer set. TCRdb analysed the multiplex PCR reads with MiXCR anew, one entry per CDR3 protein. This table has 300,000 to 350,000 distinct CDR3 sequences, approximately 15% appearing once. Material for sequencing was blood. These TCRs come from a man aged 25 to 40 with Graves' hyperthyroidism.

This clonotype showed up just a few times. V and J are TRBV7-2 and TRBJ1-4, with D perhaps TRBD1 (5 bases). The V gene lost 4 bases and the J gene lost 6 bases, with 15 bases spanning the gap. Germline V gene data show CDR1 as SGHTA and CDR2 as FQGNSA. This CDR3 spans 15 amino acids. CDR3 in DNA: TGTGCCAGCAGCTACATTGACAGCAATTATGAAAAACTGTTTTTT. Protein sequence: CASSYIDSNYEKLFF.

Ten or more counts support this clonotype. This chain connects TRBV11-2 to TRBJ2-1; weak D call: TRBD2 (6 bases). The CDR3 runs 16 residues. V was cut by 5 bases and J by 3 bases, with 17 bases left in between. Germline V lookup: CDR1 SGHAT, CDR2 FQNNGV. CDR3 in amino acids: CASSPSLAVRYNEQFF. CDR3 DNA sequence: TGTGCCAGCAGCCCCAGCTTAGCGGTGCGCTACAATGAGCAGTTCTTC. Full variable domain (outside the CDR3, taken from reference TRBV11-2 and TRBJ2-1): EAGVAQSPRYKIIEKRQSVAFWCNPISGHATLYWYQQILGQGPKLLIQFQNNGVVDDSQLPKDRFSAERLKGVDSTLKIQPAKLEDSAVYLCASSPSLAVRYNEQFFGPGTRLTVL.

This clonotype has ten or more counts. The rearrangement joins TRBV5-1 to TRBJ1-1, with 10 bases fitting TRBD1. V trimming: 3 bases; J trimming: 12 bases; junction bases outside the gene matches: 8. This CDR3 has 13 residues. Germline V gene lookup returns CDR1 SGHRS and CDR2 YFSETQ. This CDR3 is CASSWTGTGETFF. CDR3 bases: TGCGCCAGCAGCTGGACCGGGACAGGGGAAACTTTCTTT.

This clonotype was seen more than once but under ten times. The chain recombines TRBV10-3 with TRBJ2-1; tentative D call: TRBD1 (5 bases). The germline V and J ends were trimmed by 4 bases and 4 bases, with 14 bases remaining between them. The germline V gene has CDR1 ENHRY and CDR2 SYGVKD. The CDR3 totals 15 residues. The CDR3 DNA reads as TGTGCCATCAGTGCCTCAGACAGAGAATACAATGAGCAGTTCTTC. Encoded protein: CAISASDREYNEQFF.

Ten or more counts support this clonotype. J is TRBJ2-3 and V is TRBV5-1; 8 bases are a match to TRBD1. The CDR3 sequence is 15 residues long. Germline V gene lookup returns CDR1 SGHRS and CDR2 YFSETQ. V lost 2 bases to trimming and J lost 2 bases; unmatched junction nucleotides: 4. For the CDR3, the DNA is TGCGCCAGCAGCTTCAGGGGGCGCGTCACAGATACGCAGTATTTT. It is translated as CASSFRGRVTDTQYF.

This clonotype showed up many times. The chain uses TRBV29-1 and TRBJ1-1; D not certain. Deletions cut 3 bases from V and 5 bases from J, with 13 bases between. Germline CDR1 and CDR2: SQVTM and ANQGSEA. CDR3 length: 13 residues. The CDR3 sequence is CSVDKGGRTEAFF. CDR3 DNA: TGCAGCGTTGATAAGGGAGGGAGGACTGAAGCTTTCTTT.

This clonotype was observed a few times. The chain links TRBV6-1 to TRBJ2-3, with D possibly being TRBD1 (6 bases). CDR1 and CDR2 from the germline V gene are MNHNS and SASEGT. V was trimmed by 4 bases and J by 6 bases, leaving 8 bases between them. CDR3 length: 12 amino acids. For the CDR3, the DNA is TGTGCCAGCAGTGTTCAGGGGGATACGCAGTATTTT. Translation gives CASSVQGDTQYF.

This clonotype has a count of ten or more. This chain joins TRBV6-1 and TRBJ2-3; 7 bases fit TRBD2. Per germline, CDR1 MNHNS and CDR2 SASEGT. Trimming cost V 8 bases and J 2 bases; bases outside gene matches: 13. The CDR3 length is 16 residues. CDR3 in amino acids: CASGSAGRETTDTQYF. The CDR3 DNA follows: TGTGCCAGCGGCTCCGCTGGGAGGGAGACCACAGATACGCAGTATTTT.

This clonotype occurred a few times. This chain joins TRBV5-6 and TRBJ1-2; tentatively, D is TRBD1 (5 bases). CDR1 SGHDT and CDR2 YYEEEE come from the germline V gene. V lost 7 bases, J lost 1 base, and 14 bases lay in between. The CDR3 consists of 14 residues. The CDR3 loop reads CASRTGGSNYGYTF. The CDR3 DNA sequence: TGTGCCAGCCGAACCGGGGGAAGTAACTATGGCTACACCTTC.

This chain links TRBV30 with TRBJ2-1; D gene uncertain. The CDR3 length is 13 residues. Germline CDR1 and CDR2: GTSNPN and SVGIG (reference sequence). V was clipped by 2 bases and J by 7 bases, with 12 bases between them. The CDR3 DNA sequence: TGTGCCTGGAGTCCGGGCCAAGGGAATGAGCAGTTCTTC. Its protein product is CAWSPGQGNEQFF. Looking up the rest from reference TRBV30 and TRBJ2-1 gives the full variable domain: SQTIHQWPATLVQPVGSPLSLECTVEGTSNPNLYWYRQAAGRGLQLLFYSVGIGQISSEVPQNLSASRPQDRQFILSSKKLLLSDSGFYLCAWSPGQGNEQFFGPGTRLTVL.

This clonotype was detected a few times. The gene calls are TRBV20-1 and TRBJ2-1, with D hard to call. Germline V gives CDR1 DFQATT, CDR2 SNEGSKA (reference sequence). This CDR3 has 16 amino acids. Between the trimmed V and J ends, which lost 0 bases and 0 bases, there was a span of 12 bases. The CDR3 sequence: CSARDQQYDSYNEQFF. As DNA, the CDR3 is TGCAGTGCTAGAGATCAACAGTACGACTCCTACAATGAGCAGTTCTTC.

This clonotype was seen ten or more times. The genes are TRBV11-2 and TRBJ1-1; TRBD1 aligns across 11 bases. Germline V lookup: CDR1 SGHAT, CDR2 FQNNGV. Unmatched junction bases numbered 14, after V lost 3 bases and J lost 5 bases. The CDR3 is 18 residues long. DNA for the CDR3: TGTGCCAGCAGCTTGATTGGACGGGACAGGGGGTTAAGGACTGAAGCTTTCTTT. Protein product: CASSLIGRDRGLRTEAFF.

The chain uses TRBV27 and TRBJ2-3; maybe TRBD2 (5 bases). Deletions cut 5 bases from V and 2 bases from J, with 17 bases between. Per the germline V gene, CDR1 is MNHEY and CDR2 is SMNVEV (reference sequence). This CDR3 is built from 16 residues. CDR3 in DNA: TGTGCCAGCAGTCCCCCTTTACCGGGATTCACAGATACGCAGTATTTT. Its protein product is CASSPPLPGFTDTQYF.

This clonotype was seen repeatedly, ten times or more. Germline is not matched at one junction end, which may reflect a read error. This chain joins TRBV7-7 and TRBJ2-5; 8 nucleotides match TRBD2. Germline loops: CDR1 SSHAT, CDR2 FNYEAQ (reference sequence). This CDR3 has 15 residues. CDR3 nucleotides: TGTGCTAGCAGCACTAGCGGACCGCGGGTGGCGACCCAGTACTTC. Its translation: CASSTSGPRVATQYF.

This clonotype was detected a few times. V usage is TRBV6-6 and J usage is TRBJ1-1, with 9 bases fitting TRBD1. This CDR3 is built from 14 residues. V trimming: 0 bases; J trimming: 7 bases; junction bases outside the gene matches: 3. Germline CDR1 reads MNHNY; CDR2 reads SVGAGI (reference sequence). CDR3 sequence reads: CASSYSDRGIEAFF. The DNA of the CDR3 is TGTGCCAGCAGTTACTCGGACAGGGGCATTGAAGCTTTCTTT.

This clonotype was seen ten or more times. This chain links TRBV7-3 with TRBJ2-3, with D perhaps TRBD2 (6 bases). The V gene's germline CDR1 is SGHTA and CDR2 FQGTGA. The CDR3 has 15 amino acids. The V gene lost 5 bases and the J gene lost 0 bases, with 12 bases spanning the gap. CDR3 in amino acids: CASSLTGLSTDTQYF. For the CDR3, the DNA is TGTGCCAGCAGCCTGACGGGACTCAGCACAGATACGCAGTATTTT.

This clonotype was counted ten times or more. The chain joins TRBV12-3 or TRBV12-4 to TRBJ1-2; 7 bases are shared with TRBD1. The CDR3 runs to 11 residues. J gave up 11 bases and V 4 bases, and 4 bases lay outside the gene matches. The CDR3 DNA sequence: TGTGCCAGCAGTTCCCGACAGGGATACACCTTC. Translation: CASSSRQGYTF.

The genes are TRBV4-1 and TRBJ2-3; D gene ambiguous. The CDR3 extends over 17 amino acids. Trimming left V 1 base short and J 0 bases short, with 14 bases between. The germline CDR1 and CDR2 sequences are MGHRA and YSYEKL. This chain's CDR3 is CASSQVSPMSSTDTQYF. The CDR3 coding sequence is TGCGCCAGCAGCCAAGTATCTCCTATGTCTAGCACAGATACGCAGTATTTT.

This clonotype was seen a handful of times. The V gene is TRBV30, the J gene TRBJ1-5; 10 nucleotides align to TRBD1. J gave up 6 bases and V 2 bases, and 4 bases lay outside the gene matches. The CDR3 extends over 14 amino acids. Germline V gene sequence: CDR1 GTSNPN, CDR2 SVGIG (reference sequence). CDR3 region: CAWSLGQGTQPQHF. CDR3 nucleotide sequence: TGTGCCTGGAGTTTGGGACAGGGGACTCAGCCCCAGCATTTT. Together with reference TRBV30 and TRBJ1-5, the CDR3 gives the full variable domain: SQTIHQWPATLVQPVGSPLSLECTVEGTSNPNLYWYRQAAGRGLQLLFYSVGIGQISSEVPQNLSASRPQDRQFILSSKKLLLSDSGFYLCAWSLGQGTQPQHFGDGTRLSIL.

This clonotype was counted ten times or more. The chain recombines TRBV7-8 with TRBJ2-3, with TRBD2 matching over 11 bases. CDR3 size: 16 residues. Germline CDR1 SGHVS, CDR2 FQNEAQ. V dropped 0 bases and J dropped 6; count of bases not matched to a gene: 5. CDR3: CASSLALAGGADTQYF. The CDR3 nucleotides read TGTGCCAGCAGCTTAGCCCTAGCGGGAGGAGCGGATACGCAGTATTTT.

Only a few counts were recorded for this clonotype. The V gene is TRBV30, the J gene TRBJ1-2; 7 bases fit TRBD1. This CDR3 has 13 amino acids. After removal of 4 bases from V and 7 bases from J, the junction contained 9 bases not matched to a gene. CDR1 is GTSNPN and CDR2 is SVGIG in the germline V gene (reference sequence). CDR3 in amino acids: CAWNRKGAGGYTF. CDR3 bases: TGTGCCTGGAATCGGAAGGGGGCGGGTGGCTACACCTTC.

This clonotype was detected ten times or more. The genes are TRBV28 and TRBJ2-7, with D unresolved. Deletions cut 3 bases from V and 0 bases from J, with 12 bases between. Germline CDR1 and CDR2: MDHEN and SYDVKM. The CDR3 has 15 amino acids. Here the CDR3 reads CASSFDPALSYEQYF. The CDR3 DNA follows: TGTGCCAGCAGTTTCGACCCCGCTCTCTCCTACGAGCAGTACTTC.

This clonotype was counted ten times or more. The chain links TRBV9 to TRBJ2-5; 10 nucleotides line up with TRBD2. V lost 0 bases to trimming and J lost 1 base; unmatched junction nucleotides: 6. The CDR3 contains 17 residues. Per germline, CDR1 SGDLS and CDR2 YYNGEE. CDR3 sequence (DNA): TGTGCCAGCAGCGTAGGGGCTAGCGGGAGCGGCCAAGAGACCCAGTACTTC. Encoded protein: CASSVGASGSGQETQYF.